Listed below are T cell receptor beta chains from one sample, sequenced in a study of OX40 agonist ivuxolimab in advanced cancers. Assay used: immunoSEQ multiplex PCR; TCRdb lists only in-frame clones, some missing. Among roughly 70,000 clones, 88% were seen once, and the ten largest hold around 2.3%. Here the sequenced sample was CD4+ or CD8+ T cells sorted from blood, taken in a trial of the OX40 agonist ivuxolimab. The receptors stem from an adult with an advanced solid tumor such as melanoma, head and neck, liver or kidney cancer. CDR3s include the opening cysteine and the closing phenylalanine or tryptophan. Each record gives: D gene, clone size, J gene, V gene, CDR3 DNA, CDR3 protein. D genes are given only for firm matches. Only some rows state a clone size, as once, few, many or a class for expanded clones.

. | . | TRBJ2-1 | TRBV12-5 | TGTGCTAGTGGTTTGGATGGGCGGGATGAGCAGTTCTTC | CASGLDGRDEQFF
. | once | TRBJ1-5 | TRBV7-2 | TGTGCCAGCAGCTTAGTAGTGGGAAGCAGCAATCAGCCCCAGCATTTT | CASSLVVGSSNQPQHF
. | few | TRBJ2-1 | TRBV9 | TGTGCCAGCAGCGTAGGGGACGTCAATGAGCAGTTCTTC | CASSVGDVNEQFF
. | once | TRBJ2-1 | TRBV9 | TGTGCCAGCAGCCCCACGGCAAGCGGAGGAGATGAGCAGTTCTTC | CASSPTASGGDEQFF
. | . | TRBJ1-6 | TRBV19 | TGTGCCAGTAGTATGGGACACAACCTCCACTTT | CASSMGHNLHF
TRBD1 | . | TRBJ1-4 | TRBV18 | TGTGCCAGCTCACCAAACCCAGGGGGACTAGATGAAAAACTGTTTTTT | CASSPNPGGLDEKLFF
TRBD1 | once | TRBJ2-3 | TRBV29-1 | TGCAGCGTATCTATTCAGGGGGCGCGTGATACGCAGTATTTT | CSVSIQGARDTQYF
TRBD2 | . | TRBJ2-3 | TRBV5-1 | TGCGCCAGCAGCTCCCGGACTAGCGGGGCCACAGATACGCAGTATTTT | CASSSRTSGATDTQYF
TRBD1 | . | TRBJ1-1 | TRBV10-3 | TGTGCCATCACCCGGGACAGGGGGCAGGCTGAAGCTTTCTTT | CAITRDRGQAEAFF
TRBD2 | . | TRBJ2-3 | TRBV15 | TGTGCCCCGAGGGACCGGGAGGGACCGTCGACAGATACGCAGTATTTT | CAPRDREGPSTDTQYF
. | . | TRBJ2-7 | TRBV18 | TGTGCCAGCTCACGGGTCAAGGGCGACTACGAGCAGTACTTC | CASSRVKGDYEQYF
TRBD2 | once | TRBJ2-1 | TRBV14 | TGTGCCAGCAGCCCTCGGACTAGCGGGCTCGAGCAGTTCTTC | CASSPRTSGLEQFF
TRBD2 | . | TRBJ2-3 | TRBV30 | TGTGCCTGGAGTGTATTGAGGCTAGCGGGTACAGATACGCAGTATTTT | CAWSVLRLAGTDTQYF
. | few | TRBJ1-5 | TRBV4-3 | TGCGCCAGCAGCCAAGATCACCAGGGAGGTCAGCCCCAGCATTTT | CASSQDHQGGQPQHF
. | . | TRBJ2-4 | TRBV5-1 | TGCGCCAGCAGCTTAAATGGCGGGACACCTAACATTCAGTACTTC | CASSLNGGTPNIQYF
TRBD2 | . | TRBJ2-3 | TRBV7-3 | TGTGCCAGCAGCCCCGGACTAGCGGGAGGGCCCATAGATACGCAGTATTTT | CASSPGLAGGPIDTQYF
. | few | TRBJ1-1 | TRBV5-8 | TGTGCCAGCAGCCGCGGGGGCCCGAACACTGAAGCTTTCTTT | CASSRGGPNTEAFF